In its sample, the clone carrying this T cell receptor beta chain was seen many times. Its antigen is undetermined. These data come from a study of blood T cells in healthy people across ages. The V gene lost 4 bases and the J gene lost 4 bases, with 8 bases spanning the gap. Looked up from germline, CDR1 is SQVTM and CDR2 is ANQGSEA. The length of the CDR3 is 11 residues. A J-beta primer mix and a sample-barcoded 5' primer were used in a second PCR of about 7 to 12 cycles. Every cDNA was tagged by a template-switch adaptor with 12 random nucleotides. CDR3-containing paired-end reads numbering at least 2.5 million came from each sample. TCRdb itself ran the 5' RACE reads through MiXCR, one entry per CDR3 protein. The table lists fewer than 2,000,000 distinct CDR3 sequences, roughly a third of them singletons. Regarding the study as a whole: Naive CD4+ cell counts and diversity both ran higher in long-lived than in aged donors.

The sample taken for sequencing was blood. This TCR was sampled from a woman aged 25 to 39 in good health. The chain carries TRBV29-1 and TRBJ2-7, with D perhaps TRBD1 or TRBD2 (5 bases each). For the CDR3, the DNA is TGCAGCGTTGGGGGGTATTACGAGCAGTACTTC. Amino acid sequence: CSVGGYYEQYF.